This TCR beta chain was identified in a study of blood T cell repertoires in COVID-19. This clone was counted a single time. After removal of 5 bases from V and 8 bases from J, the junction contained 9 bases not matched to a gene. Per germline, CDR1 SNHLY and CDR2 FYNNEI. This CDR3 is 16 amino acids long. Produced via immunoSEQ multiplex PCR; TCRdb's table is partial and in-frame only. Here the sample spans 34,000 or so clones, 88% being singletons. The clonotype was recovered from a man between 60 and 70 years old with active COVID-19. This chain uses TRBV2 with TRBJ2-1; 13 nucleotides agree with TRBD2. Material: peripheral blood. The CDR3 region is CASSLNGLAGEDEQFF. The CDR3 region has the DNA TGTGCCAGCAGTTTAAACGGACTAGCGGGAGAAGATGAGCAGTTCTTC. The whole variable domain, remainder taken from reference TRBV2 and TRBJ2-1, is EPEVTQTPSHQVTQMGQEVILRCVPISNHLYFYWYRQILGQKVEFLVSFYNNEISEKSEIFDDQFSVERPDGSNFTLKIRSTKLEDSAMYFCASSLNGLAGEDEQFFGPGTRLTVL.